The subject of this entry is one TCR beta chain. This sample was taken from a study of blood T cell repertoires in COVID-19. For the study at large: The United States, Italy and Spain were the sources of the acute and convalescent COVID-19 samples. T cells, B-cell-depleted T cells, or PBMCs provided the cDNA or gDNA that served as material.

V lost 2 bases and J lost 2, with 6 bases in between. This CDR3 is 13 amino acids long. Germline CDR1 reads SGHAT; CDR2 reads FQDESV (reference sequence). Original analysis: Amplified reference gene primers provided the basis for estimating nucleated cell counts. TCRdb's table, derived via immunoSEQ multiplex PCR, lists solely in-frame clones and lacks some. The V and J calls and clone size were taken over from that table, and D and trimming were inferred from the DNA. Of tens of thousands of clones listed, around 83% were seen once; the top ten hold 35% to 45%. The source of this sequence is a woman of 80 years or more with active or convalescent COVID-19. The sequencing input was peripheral blood. The rearrangement joins TRBV11-1 to TRBJ2-5; D gene uncertain. CDR3 coding DNA: TGTGCCAGCAGCTTAAGGAGTCAAGAGACCCAGTACTTC. Its translation is CASSLRSQETQYF.